These 3 T cell receptor beta chains came from one sample sequenced in a study of blood T cell repertoires in COVID-19. Profiled with immunoSEQ multiplex PCR; TCRdb holds only in-frame clones, not every one. Of some 230,000 clones listed, about 88% were seen once; the top ten hold 2.5% to 3.5%. Sequencing was carried out using peripheral blood. All receptors come from a man between 50 and 59 years old who had recovered from COVID-19.

J is TRBJ2-1 and V is TRBV14; 11 bases are shared with TRBD2. The CDR3 extends over 15 amino acids. Unmatched junction bases numbered 9, after V lost 1 base and J lost 13 bases. Germline assignment: CDR1 SGHDN and CDR2 FVKESK. CDR3 loop: CASSQVGASGRPQFF. In nucleotides, the CDR3 is TGTGCCAGCAGCCAAGTAGGGGCTAGCGGGAGGCCCCAGTTCTTC.

The genes are TRBV28 and TRBJ1-6; D perhaps matches TRBD1 (5 bases). CDR1 MDHEN and CDR2 SYDVKM come from the germline V gene. V shed 4 bases and J shed 7 bases, with 14 bases lying between them. This CDR3 is built from 15 residues. DNA of the CDR3: TGTGCCAGCAGTTCCCCGGGGGAGAGGAATTCACCCCTCCACTTT. Translating gives CASSSPGERNSPLHF.

The V call is TRBV24-1, the J call TRBJ1-2; no definite D call. The CDR3 sequence is 12 residues long. CDR1 is KGHDR, CDR2 SFDVKD, per germline. V dropped 5 bases and J dropped 7 bases, with 10 bases sitting between them. The chain's CDR3 is CATSVREGGYTF. CDR3 DNA: TGTGCCACCAGTGTTCGGGAGGGTGGCTACACCTTC.